Given below is one T cell receptor beta chain in context. This entry comes from a study of T cells in Graves' hyperthyroidism and ophthalmopathy. Amplified TCR beta CDR3 regions came from RNA transcripts. HTBI primers were the set used in a first-round RT-PCR of the TCR CDR3. TCRdb analysed the multiplex PCR reads with MiXCR anew, one entry per CDR3 protein. This sample carries about 26,000 distinct CDR3 sequences, roughly 45% of them seen once, and the ten largest clones take approximately 10%. CDR1 is LGHDT, CDR2 YNNKEL, per germline (reference sequence). The CDR3 runs 15 residues. Trimming took 1 base from V and 5 from J, leaving 13 bases between them.

The clonotype comes from a woman under 40 with Graves' hyperthyroidism. The sample consisted of blood. This chain connects TRBV3-1 to TRBJ2-3; D remains unclear. CDR3 protein: CASSQAQLVGDTQYF. The CDR3 coding sequence is TGTGCCAGCAGCCAAGCCCAGTTGGTGGGAGATACGCAGTATTTT.